This T cell receptor beta chain was retrieved from a study of blood T cell repertoires in COVID-19. About the study: Specimens from acute and convalescent COVID-19 originated in the United States, Italy and Spain. T cells, B-cell-depleted T cells, or PBMCs provided the cDNA or gDNA that served as material.

As originally analysed: Amplification of reference gene primers was used by the study to estimate nucleated cell counts. Measured with immunoSEQ multiplex PCR; TCRdb has only the in-frame clones, and not every one. V and J calls and clone size follow that table, whereas D and trimming were derived from the DNA. The repertoire holds under 200,000 clones, with around 80% as singletons. Germline assignment: CDR1 LNHDA and CDR2 SQIVND (reference sequence). V lost 5 bases to trimming and J lost 5 bases, with 10 bases between them. The CDR3 is 13 residues long. Enrolment of Seattle patients took place during active infection, and they were followed longitudinally.

This sequence was found in a woman aged 65 to 85 with COVID-19, enrolled during active disease. V usage is TRBV19 and J usage is TRBJ2-1; D may be TRBD2 (6 bases). The sample was peripheral blood. CDR3 DNA sequence: TGTGCCAGTAGTCGGGGGAACCACAATGAGCAGTTCTTC. Encoded protein: CASSRGNHNEQFF.